The source of this T cell receptor (beta chain) is a study of glioma-infiltrating T cells after dendritic cell vaccination. Germline CDR1 and CDR2: SNHLY and FYNNEI. CDR3 size: 14 residues. The V end was cut by 7 bases, the J end by 0 bases, with 10 bases between. The time point is: after dendritic cell vaccination, including at tumor progression/relapse. Produced via immunoSEQ multiplex PCR; TCRdb's table is partial and in-frame only. The data show just under 100,000 clones, over 80% seen once. This specimen was blood, taken after dendritic cell vaccination. V gene TRBV2 combines with J gene TRBJ1-5, with D uncertain. This receptor was identified in a human donor with glioblastoma. CDR3 in amino acids: CASTETDSNQPQHF. The CDR3 bases are TGTGCCAGCACGGAGACTGATAGCAATCAGCCCCAGCATTTT.